These 8 T cell receptor beta chains came from one sample sequenced in a study of blood T cell repertoires in COVID-19. Assay used: immunoSEQ multiplex PCR; TCRdb lists only in-frame clones, some missing. Of tens of thousands of clones in the sample, about nine tenths were seen once. Sequencing was carried out using peripheral blood. Receptors were obtained from a man between 60 and 70 years old with acute or convalescent COVID-19.

V is TRBV19 and J is TRBJ2-2; 8 bases agree with TRBD1. The germline CDR1 and CDR2 sequences are LNHDA and SQIVND (reference sequence). This CDR3 contains 15 residues. V shed 2 bases, J shed 4 bases, and the junction held 3 bases outside the gene matches. CDR3 residues: CASSIQGAVTGELFF. The CDR3 DNA reads TGTGCCAGTAGTATACAGGGGGCCGTCACCGGGGAGCTGTTTTTT.

The chain uses TRBV28 and TRBJ1-1; a possible D gene is TRBD1 (5 bases). The V gene's germline CDR1 is MDHEN and CDR2 SYDVKM. V dropped 4 bases and J dropped 2 bases, with 8 bases sitting between them. The CDR3 is 13 residues long. CDR3 sequence: CASSSRGNTEAFF. CDR3 DNA: TGTGCCAGCAGTTCAAGGGGCAACACTGAAGCTTTCTTT. The whole variable domain, filled in from reference TRBV28 and TRBJ1-1, reads DVKVTQSSRYLVKRTGEKVFLECVQDMDHENMFWYRQDPGLGLRLIYFSYDVKMKEKGDIPEGYSVSREKKERFSLILESASTNQTSMYLCASSSRGNTEAFFGQGTRLTVV.

This chain joins TRBV19 and TRBJ2-7; 8 nucleotides match TRBD2. Losses at the gene ends were 5 bases for V and 5 bases for J; bases not matched to a gene: 14. This CDR3 region has 16 residues. Germline values: CDR1 LNHDA, CDR2 SQIVND (reference sequence). CDR3 in amino acids: CASSPRGTRILNEQYF. The CDR3 DNA reads as TGTGCCAGTAGTCCCCGTGGGACTAGAATTCTCAACGAGCAGTACTTC.

This chain links TRBV6-6 with TRBJ2-7; TRBD1 matches at 7 bases. Germline-derived CDR1 and CDR2 are MNHNY and SVGAGI (reference sequence). The V segment lost 6 bases and the J segment 0 bases; nucleotides outside the gene matches: 8. The CDR3 spans 15 residues. The CDR3 DNA follows: TGTGCCAGCAGAAACGTACAGGGGCCCTCCTACGAGCAGTACTTC. This codes for CASRNVQGPSYEQYF.

The chain recombines TRBV7-9 with TRBJ2-3, with TRBD1 matching over 10 bases. This CDR3 comprises 15 residues. Germline-derived CDR1 and CDR2 are SEHNR and FQNEAQ (reference sequence). The J segment lost 0 bases and the V segment lost 6 bases, leaving 3 bases of the junction unmatched. This chain's CDR3 is CASSWTGGSTDTQYF. The CDR3 DNA reads TGTGCCAGCAGTTGGACAGGGGGAAGCACAGATACGCAGTATTTT.

This chain joins TRBV28 and TRBJ1-4; 7 positions agree with TRBD1. V was clipped by 5 bases and J by 1 base; unmatched bases: 7. This CDR3 has 16 amino acids. The germline V gene has CDR1 MDHEN and CDR2 SYDVKM. The CDR3 here is CASSTQGGGTNEKLFF. As DNA, the CDR3 is TGTGCCAGCAGTACCCAGGGGGGCGGAACTAATGAAAAACTGTTTTTT. The entire variable domain, with the rest obtained from reference TRBV28 and TRBJ1-4, is as follows: DVKVTQSSRYLVKRTGEKVFLECVQDMDHENMFWYRQDPGLGLRLIYFSYDVKMKEKGDIPEGYSVSREKKERFSLILESASTNQTSMYLCASSTQGGGTNEKLFFGSGTQLSVL.

The CDR3 sequence: CASSLVQGQPQHF. As DNA, the CDR3 is TGTGCCAGCAGTTTGGTTCAGGGTCAGCCCCAGCATTTT. The chain is built from TRBV28 and TRBJ1-5; tentatively, D is TRBD1 (5 bases). Per the germline V gene, CDR1 is MDHEN and CDR2 is SYDVKM. With 3 bases removed from V and 6 bases from J, the gap between germline ends came to 9 bases. CDR3 length equals 13 residues. The full variable domain, completed using reference TRBV28 and TRBJ1-5, is DVKVTQSSRYLVKRTGEKVFLECVQDMDHENMFWYRQDPGLGLRLIYFSYDVKMKEKGDIPEGYSVSREKKERFSLILESASTNQTSMYLCASSLVQGQPQHFGDGTRLSIL.

V gene TRBV5-1 combines with J gene TRBJ1-5, with 12 bases matching TRBD1. The germline V gene has CDR1 SGHRS and CDR2 YFSETQ. The CDR3 loop spans 18 amino acids. The V gene end was trimmed by 4 bases and the J gene end by 0 bases; junction bases not matched to a gene: 8. CDR3 amino acids: CASSPGTGGFYSNQPQHF. The CDR3 nucleotides read TGCGCCAGCAGCCCGGGGACAGGGGGCTTTTATAGCAATCAGCCCCAGCATTTT.